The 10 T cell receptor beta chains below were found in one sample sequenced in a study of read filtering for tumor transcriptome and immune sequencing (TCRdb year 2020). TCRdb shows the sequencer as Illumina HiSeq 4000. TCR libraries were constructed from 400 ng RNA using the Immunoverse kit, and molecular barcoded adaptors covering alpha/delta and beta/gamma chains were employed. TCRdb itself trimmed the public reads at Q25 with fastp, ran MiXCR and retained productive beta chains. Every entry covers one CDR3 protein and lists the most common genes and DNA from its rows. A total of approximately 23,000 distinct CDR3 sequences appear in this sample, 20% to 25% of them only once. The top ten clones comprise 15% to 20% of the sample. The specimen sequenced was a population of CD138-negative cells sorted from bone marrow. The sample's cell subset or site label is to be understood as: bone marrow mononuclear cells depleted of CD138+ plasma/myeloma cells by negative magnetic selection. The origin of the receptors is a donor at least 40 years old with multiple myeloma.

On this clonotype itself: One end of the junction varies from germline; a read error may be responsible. The CDR3 protein is CASRPVALNYSEQFF. Here the CDR3 DNA reads TGTGCCAGCCGTCCGGTGGCACTAAATTACAGTGAGCAGTTCTTC. The chain carries TRBV27 and TRBJ2-1; the D is unclear. This CDR3 has 15 amino acids. Germline V gene data show CDR1 as MNHEY and CDR2 as SMNVEV (reference sequence).

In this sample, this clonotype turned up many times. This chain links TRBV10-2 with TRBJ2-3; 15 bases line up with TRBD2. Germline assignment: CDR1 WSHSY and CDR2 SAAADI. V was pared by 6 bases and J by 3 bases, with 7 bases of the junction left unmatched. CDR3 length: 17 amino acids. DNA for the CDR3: TGCGCCAGCAGGACCCACGGGACTAGCGGGAGGACAGATACGCAGTATTTT. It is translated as CASRTHGTSGRTDTQYF.

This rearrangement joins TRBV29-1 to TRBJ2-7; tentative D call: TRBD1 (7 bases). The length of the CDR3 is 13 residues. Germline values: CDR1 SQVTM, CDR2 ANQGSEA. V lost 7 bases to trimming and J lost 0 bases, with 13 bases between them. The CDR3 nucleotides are TGCAGCGGGGGGGACAGAACCTCCTACGAGCAGTACTTC. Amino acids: CSGGDRTSYEQYF.

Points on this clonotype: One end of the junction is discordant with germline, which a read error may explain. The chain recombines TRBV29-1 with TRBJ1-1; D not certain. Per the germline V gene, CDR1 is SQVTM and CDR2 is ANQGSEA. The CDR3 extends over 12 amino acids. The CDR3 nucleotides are TGTAGCGTTCGCTTGGGGAACACTGGAGCTTTCTTT. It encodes CSVRLGNTGAFF.

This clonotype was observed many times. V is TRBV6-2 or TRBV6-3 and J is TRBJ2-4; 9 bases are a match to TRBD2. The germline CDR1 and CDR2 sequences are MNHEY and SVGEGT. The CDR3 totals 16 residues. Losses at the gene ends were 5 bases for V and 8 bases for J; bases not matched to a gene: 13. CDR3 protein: CASSPRKGGRAHIQYF. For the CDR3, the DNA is TGTGCCAGCAGTCCCCGAAAAGGCGGGAGGGCCCACATTCAGTACTTC.

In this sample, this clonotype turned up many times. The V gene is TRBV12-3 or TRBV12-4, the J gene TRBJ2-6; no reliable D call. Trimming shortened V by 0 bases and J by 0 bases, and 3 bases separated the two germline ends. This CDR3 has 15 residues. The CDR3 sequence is CASSLALSGANVLTF. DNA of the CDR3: TGTGCCAGCAGTTTAGCTCTCTCTGGGGCCAACGTCCTGACTTTC.

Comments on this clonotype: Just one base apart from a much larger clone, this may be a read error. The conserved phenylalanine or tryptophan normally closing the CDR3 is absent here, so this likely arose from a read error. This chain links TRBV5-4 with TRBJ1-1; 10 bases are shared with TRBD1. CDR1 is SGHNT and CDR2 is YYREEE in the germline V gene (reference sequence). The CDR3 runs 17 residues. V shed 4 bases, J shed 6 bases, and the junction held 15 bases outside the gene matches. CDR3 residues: CASSAGQGIGKGAEAFL. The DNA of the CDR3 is TGTGCCAGCAGCGCGGGACAGGGGATCGGTAAAGGCGCTGAAGCTTTCCTT.

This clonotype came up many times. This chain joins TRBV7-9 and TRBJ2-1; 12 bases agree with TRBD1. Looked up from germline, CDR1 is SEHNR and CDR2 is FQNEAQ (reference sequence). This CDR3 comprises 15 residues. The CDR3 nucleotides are TGTGCAGCCAGCAGCTGGGACAGGGGGCGGAATGAGCAGTTCTTC. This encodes CAASSWDRGRNEQFF.

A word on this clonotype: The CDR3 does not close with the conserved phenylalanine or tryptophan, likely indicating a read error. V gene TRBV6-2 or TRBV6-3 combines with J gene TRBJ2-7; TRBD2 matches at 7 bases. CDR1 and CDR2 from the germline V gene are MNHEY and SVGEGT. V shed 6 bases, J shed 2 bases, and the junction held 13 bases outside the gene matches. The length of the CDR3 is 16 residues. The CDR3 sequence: CASSPSGMGLPYEQYL. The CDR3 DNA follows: TGTGCCAGCAGCCCTAGCGGAATGGGTCTCCCCTACGAGCAGTACTTG.

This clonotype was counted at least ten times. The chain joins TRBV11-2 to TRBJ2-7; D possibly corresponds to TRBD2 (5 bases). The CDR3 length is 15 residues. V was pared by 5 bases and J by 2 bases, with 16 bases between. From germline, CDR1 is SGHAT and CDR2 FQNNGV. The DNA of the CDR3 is TGTGCCAGCAGCGACGGAGCCGTCGGGACCTACGAGCAGTACTTC. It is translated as CASSDGAVGTYEQYF.